This TCR beta chain is from a study of cytomegalovirus exposure and HLA in healthy donors (dated by TCRdb to between 2016 and 2019). Context from the whole study: According to an earlier analysis of several hundred of the donors, about 170 million T cells yielded 90 million to 130 million unique TCR beta sequences and around 280 Gb of sequence data. Approximately 310 gigabases of sequencing data and 70 million to 100 million unique TCR sequences made up an early release that covered 500 to 650 HLA-typed donors. Of the roughly 410 genotyped donors, 81% were placed in the genetic ancestry cluster associated with self-reported Caucasian donors. The aim of the study was to test whether cataloging public T cell receptors could identify signatures of past pathogen exposure. The T cell repertoires of some 700 subjects were profiled by immunosequencing and related to cytomegalovirus serostatus. Besides the first cohort of 666 subjects, a separate validation cohort made up of roughly 120 different subjects was used. To predict cytomegalovirus infection status, the study combined high-throughput TCR immunosequencing, statistical association of individual TCRs with disease status, and machine learning. To study patterns of TCR occurrence, a later analysis re-analyzed previously published TCR beta repertoires from around 700 donors and added high-resolution HLA genotyping. In the later analysis, no new phenotypic data were used to find candidate immune exposures; instead, reliance was placed on TCR beta sequences and their occurrence across donors. An earlier analysis of fewer than 750 of the donors used high-throughput TCR beta sequencing to judge whether each TCR beta V gene segment behaved as functional or pseudogenic. Donor age, sex, ethnicity and CMV serostatus were compiled alongside the repertoire data. A later genetic analysis used genome-wide SNP genotypes for about three fifths of the 666 donors, treating that subset as a discovery cohort. Every repertoire in the discovery cohort had been generated on one and the same sequencing platform. Both class I and class II loci were covered by HLA typing, at four-digit resolution. The number of typed donors differed by locus: 629-630 for A, B, C, DRB1 and DQB1; 500 to 550 for DQA1; around 580 for DPA1; and around 490 for DPB1. Roughly five DR-DQ haplotypes were handled as single units for association and clustering because linkage in the cohort was strong. Across some 400 genotyped donors of the cohort, an average of 235,054 unique TCR beta nucleotide sequences per donor were sequenced, and approximately 17% of those sequences were non-productive. The paper as a whole reports these results and caveats: The classifier was reported to diagnose cytomegalovirus status with high specificity and sensitivity in both the original cohort and the validation cohort. Correlated functional status among segregating V segments might be attributable to linkage disequilibrium, but an unknown experimental factor could not be ruled out. A later analysis reported that several top co-occurrence clusters appeared linked to parvovirus B19, influenza, CMV and Epstein-Barr virus. The authors suggested that the approach could potentially be generalized to other disease states and immunological phenotypes. Because HLA typing was unavailable for some donors at each locus, only the typed subset was used in association tests. In a later analysis, TCR association rates were found to vary across HLA loci, with the most associated TCRs seen for DRB1 alleles and the fewest for HLA-C alleles. A further reported finding was that TCR beta sequences accurately predicted the HLA-A and HLA-B alleles for most subjects in the first cohort. Most TCR sequences were seen in very few donors, while some public TCRs were found in many individuals. CMV serostatus was the only immune exposure information available for the cohort. A later genetic analysis associated a missense DCLRE1C variant with V-gene and J-gene trimming of TCR beta chains, and an independent cohort replicated the association. A later analysis found that HLA-associated TCR beta chains were more clonally expanded and had lower generation probabilities than equally common non-associated chains. The cohort was sequenced for TCR beta chains only, and without alpha or paired-chain data the features that could be detected were limited. Assigning TCR associations to individual alleles was difficult when HLA alleles, especially DR and DQ, strongly co-occurred. At a false discovery rate of 0.05, a later analysis linked around 15,000 TCR beta sequences to specific HLA alleles. The 87-base-pair reads could not distinguish some IMGT-functional V segments, including TRBV6-2 and TRBV6-3, so those segments were excluded. In vitro tests confirmed that a few of the cytomegalovirus-associated TCR beta chains recognize cytomegalovirus antigens. According to a later genetic analysis, donors in an Asian-associated ancestry cluster had fewer N-insertions in productive TCRs than the approximately 650-donor mean. Roughly uniform sequencing depth across donors was assumed in presence/absence analyses, although this assumption may not hold. A cluster of highly shared sequence variants was judged likely to be a technical artifact of the sequencing pipeline. A later analysis found that most CMV-associated TCR beta chains appeared HLA-restricted, with HLA associations seemingly driven largely by CMV exposure. Because counts were too low, more than 15 rarely observed V segments, including chromosome 9 orphons, were excluded from the earlier analysis of around 640 of the donors. The study listed approximately 150 TCR beta chains as associated with cytomegalovirus. In an earlier analysis of about 550 of the donors, most TCR beta V segments were observed in productive rearrangements about 90% or about 30% of the time, broadly matching IMGT annotations.

The cohort consisted of 600 to 750 healthy bone marrow donors. At the time of sampling, all cohort members were nominally healthy, though unrecorded immune exposures were likely present. The donor was CMV seronegative and was included in the group of several hundred seronegative cohort members. Every donor gave a peripheral blood sample, and the peripheral blood mononuclear cells from that sample were used for TCR beta sequencing. The Qiagen DNeasy Blood Extraction Kit was used to extract genomic DNA from the blood cell samples. For this clone: There is no known antigen for this receptor. Base qualities are not recorded, but no much larger clone differs from it by a single base.

The library was made by the immunoSEQ multiplex PCR assay. A mixture of 60 forward primers for TCR Vbeta segments and 13 reverse primers for TCR Jbeta segments was used in the multiplex PCR. The CDR3 region of rearranged TCR beta genes was amplified from genomic DNA with a multiplex PCR assay. Amplified TCR beta libraries were sequenced as 87-base-pair reads on the Illumina HiSeq System. Regarding the original processing steps: In a later analysis, tens of millions of unique TCR beta chains were counted across the approximately 620 repertoires, and roughly 10 million of these chains were shared by at least two donors. Raw reads were error-corrected and collapsed into unique sequences with a nearest-neighbor algorithm that merged closely related sequences to remove PCR and sequencing errors. CDR3 sequences were aligned to IMGT reference sequences to assign V, D and J gene segments. For a sequence to be retained, a match of at least six nucleotides to both a V gene segment and a J gene segment was required. Rearrangements were called productive when the CDR3 lacked stop codons and stayed in frame with V and J; all others were non-productive. CDR3 was defined according to IMGT convention as the region running from the second conserved V-encoded cysteine to the conserved J-encoded phenylalanine. Sequences without an unambiguous match to a single V gene segment were excluded from the earlier analysis of 500 to 700 of the donors. In an earlier analysis of approximately 610 of the donors, V segments were called functional above 56.7% productive rearrangements and were called segregating when the between-donor standard deviation exceeded 5%. A statistical classification framework was built for diagnosing cytomegalovirus status from the catalog of TCR beta chain sequences. In a later analysis, TCR nucleotide sequences were compared against IMGT/GENE-DB human TR gene sequences so that V and J genes could be assigned. A later analysis assigned CDR3 sequences and most-parsimonious VDJ recombination scenarios with the TCRdist pipeline. A later analysis defined each TCR beta chain by its CDR3 amino acid sequence plus V-gene family, and excluded reads lacking a unique V-gene family. To address suspected cross-contamination and a sequencing artifact, a later analysis removed roughly 580 highly shared, low-generation-probability nucleotide sequences. In a later analysis, a clonal expansion index for each public chain was calculated from normalized within-repertoire ranks of inferred template counts. In a later analysis, generation probabilities were computed using a VDJ recombination model fitted to out-of-frame rearrangements, and the results were checked against IGoR. Hypergeometric tests were used in a later analysis to score TCR-TCR, TCR-HLA and TCR-CMV co-occurrence, with a repertoire-size bias correction applied to the TCR pairs. A later analysis estimated false discovery rates by permuting HLA or CMV assignments 20 times. In a later analysis, co-occurring TCRs were grouped using DBSCAN, with TCRdist sequence similarity added in when clustering inside HLA-allele-positive subsets. Repertoires with fewer than 30,000 or more than 120,000 public chains were left out of co-occurrence clustering, as were a handful of repertoires with anomalous nucleotide sharing. TCRdb carries this immuneACCESS record with in-frame sequences only. Its versions omit some clonotypes, under half of them owing to an unresolved V gene in the studies checked, with the rest unexplained. That table gives V, J and clone size, and the DNA gave D and trimming. In all, the sample holds 69,000 or so clones, and 75% to 80% of those were seen once. The leading ten clones occupy 3.3% of the sample.

The germline V gene gives CDR1 as ENHRY and CDR2 as SYGVKD. V loses 0 bases of germline sequence and J loses 4 bases, and the interval between the two ends is 12 bases. The CDR3 runs 15 amino acids, cysteine and phenylalanine included. Solely the CDR3 DNA is kept, with 45 bases framed from the first base. The sequenced sample was PBMCs. The rearranged segments are TRBV10-3 and TRBJ1-2; a tentative D call is TRBD1 (5 bases match). The receptor comes from a man between 18 and 35 years old in good health and CMV-seronegative. The CDR3 protein sequence reads: CAISESVAGPYGYTF. The DNA sequence follows: TGTGCCATCAGTGAGTCGGTGGCAGGGCCCTATGGCTACACCTTC.